This record covers a single TCR beta chain. This CDR3 contains 15 residues. Germline loops: CDR1 SGHVS, CDR2 FQNEAQ. Unmatched junction bases numbered 7, after V lost 5 bases and J lost 6 bases. The data stem from a study of T cells after yellow fever vaccination. TCRdb ran MiXCR on the 5' RACE reads and lists one entry per CDR3 protein. Here the sample spans roughly 160,000 distinct CDR3 sequences, about a tenth being singletons. Sample: CD8+ T cells sorted from PBMCs, taken 45 days after the yellow fever booster vaccination. This TCR was recovered from a man between 18 and 29 years old who received the YFV17D yellow fever vaccine. The gene calls are TRBV7-8 and TRBJ1-5; 10 positions agree with TRBD1. The CDR3: CASSQDRGPSQPQHF. In DNA form, the CDR3 reads TGTGCCAGCAGCCAAGACAGGGGGCCATCTCAGCCCCAGCATTTT. Variable domain in full (rest from reference TRBV7-8 and TRBJ1-5): GAGVSQSPRYKVAKRGQDVALRCDPISGHVSLFWYQQALGQGPEFLTYFQNEAQLDKSGLPSDRFFAERPEGSVSTLKIQRTQQEDSAVYLCASSQDRGPSQPQHFGDGTRLSIL.